This T cell receptor (beta chain) emerged from a study of blood T cells in healthy people across ages. The authors ran a second PCR of 7 to 11 cycles using a sample-barcoded 5' primer and a J-beta primer mix. TCRdb fed the 5' RACE reads into MiXCR, producing one record per CDR3 protein. This table holds about 1.7 million distinct CDR3 sequences, under 30% found once. The germline gives CDR1 SNHLY, CDR2 FYNNEI. V was trimmed by 6 bases and J by 5 bases, leaving 10 bases between them. This CDR3 is 12 amino acids long. Isolation of PBMCs gave at least 6 million cells per sample. The sequencing input was blood. The chain is built from TRBV2 and TRBJ1-1; D remains unclear. This clonotype was obtained from a woman younger than 45 in good health. The CDR3 DNA is TGTGCCAGCAGCCCCGACTGGACTGAAGCTTTCTTT. Amino acids: CASSPDWTEAFF.